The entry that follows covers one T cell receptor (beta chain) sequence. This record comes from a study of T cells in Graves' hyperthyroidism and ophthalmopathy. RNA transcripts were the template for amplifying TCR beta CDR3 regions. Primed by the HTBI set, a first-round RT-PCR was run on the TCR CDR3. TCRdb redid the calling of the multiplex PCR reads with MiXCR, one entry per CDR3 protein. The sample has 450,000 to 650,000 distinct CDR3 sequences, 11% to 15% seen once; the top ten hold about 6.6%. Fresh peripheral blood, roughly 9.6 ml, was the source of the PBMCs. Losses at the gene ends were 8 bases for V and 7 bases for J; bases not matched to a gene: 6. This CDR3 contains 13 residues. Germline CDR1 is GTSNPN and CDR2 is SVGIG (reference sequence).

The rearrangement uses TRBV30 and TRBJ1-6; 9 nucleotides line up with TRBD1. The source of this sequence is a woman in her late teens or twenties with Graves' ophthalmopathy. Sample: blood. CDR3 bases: TGTGCCGGAAACAGGGGGCTGAATTCACCCCTCCACTTT. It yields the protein CAGNRGLNSPLHF. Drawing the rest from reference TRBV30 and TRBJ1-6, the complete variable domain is SQTIHQWPATLVQPVGSPLSLECTVEGTSNPNLYWYRQAAGRGLQLLFYSVGIGQISSEVPQNLSASRPQDRQFILSSKKLLLSDSGFYLCAGNRGLNSPLHFGNGTRLTVT.